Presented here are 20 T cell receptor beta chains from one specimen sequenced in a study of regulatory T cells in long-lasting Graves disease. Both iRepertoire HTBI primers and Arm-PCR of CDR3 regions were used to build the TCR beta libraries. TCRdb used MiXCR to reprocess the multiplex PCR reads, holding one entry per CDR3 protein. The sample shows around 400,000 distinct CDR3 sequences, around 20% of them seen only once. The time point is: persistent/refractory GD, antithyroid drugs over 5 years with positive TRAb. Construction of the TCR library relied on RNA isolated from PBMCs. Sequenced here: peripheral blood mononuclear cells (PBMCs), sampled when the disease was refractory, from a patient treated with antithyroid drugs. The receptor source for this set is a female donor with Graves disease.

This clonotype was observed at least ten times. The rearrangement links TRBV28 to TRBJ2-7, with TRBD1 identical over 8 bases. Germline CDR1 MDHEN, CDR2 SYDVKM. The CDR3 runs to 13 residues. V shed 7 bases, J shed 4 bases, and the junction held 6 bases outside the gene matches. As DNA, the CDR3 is TGTGCCAGCACCCACCAGGGGGCTTACGAGCAGTACTTC. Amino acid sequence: CASTHQGAYEQYF.

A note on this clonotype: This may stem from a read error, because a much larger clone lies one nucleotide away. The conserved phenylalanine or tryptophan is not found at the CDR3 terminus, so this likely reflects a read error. CDR3 coding DNA: TGTGCCAGCAGGTTTAGCGGGAGATCTGGGCAGACCCAGTACTCC. Translation: CASRFSGRSGQTQYS. The chain carries TRBV3-1 and TRBJ2-5; TRBD2 agrees at 9 bases. The CDR3 is 15 amino acids. Germline-derived CDR1 and CDR2 are LGHDT and YNNKEL (reference sequence). V shed 6 bases, J shed 6 bases, and the junction held 11 bases outside the gene matches.

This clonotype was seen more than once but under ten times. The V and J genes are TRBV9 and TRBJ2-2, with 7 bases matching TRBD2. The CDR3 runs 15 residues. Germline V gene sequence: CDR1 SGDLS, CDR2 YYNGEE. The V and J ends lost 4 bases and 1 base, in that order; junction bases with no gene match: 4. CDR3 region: CASSPWEGNTGELFF. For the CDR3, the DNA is TGTGCCAGCAGCCCGTGGGAGGGGAACACCGGGGAGCTGTTTTTT.

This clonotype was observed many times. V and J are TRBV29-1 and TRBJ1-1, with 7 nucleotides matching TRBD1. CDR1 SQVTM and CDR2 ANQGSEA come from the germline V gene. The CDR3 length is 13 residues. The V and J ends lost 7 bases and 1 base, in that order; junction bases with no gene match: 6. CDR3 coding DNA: TGCAGCGGAGGAGGGGGCCAGAACACTGAAGCTTTCTTT. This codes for CSGGGGQNTEAFF.

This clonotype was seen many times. The CDR3 coding sequence is TGTGCCATCAGTGACACAGGAGTTGGTGAAAAACTGTTTTTT. Amino acid sequence: CAISDTGVGEKLFF. The chain has TRBV10-3 and TRBJ1-4; tentatively, D is TRBD1 (5 bases). This CDR3 has 14 amino acids. The V end was cut by 3 bases, the J end by 7 bases, with 12 bases between. Germline V gives CDR1 ENHRY, CDR2 SYGVKD.

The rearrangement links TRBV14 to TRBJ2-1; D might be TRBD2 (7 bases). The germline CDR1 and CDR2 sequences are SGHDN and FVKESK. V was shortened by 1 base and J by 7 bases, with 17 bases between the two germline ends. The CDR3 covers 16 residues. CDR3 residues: CASSQAGGTEGNEQFF. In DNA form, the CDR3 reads TGTGCCAGCAGCCAAGCGGGGGGCACGGAGGGGAATGAGCAGTTCTTC. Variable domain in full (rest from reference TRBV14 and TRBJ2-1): EAGVTQFPSHSVIEKGQTVTLRCDPISGHDNLYWYRRVMGKEIKFLLHFVKESKQDESGMPNNRFLAERTGGTYSTLKVQPAELEDSGVYFCASSQAGGTEGNEQFFGPGTRLTVL.

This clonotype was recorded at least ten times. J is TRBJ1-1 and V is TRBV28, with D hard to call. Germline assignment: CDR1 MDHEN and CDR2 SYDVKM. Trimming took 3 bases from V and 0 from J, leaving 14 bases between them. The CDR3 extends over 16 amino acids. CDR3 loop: CASSFELSDLNTEAFF. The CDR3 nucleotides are TGTGCCAGCAGTTTCGAGCTAAGCGACTTGAACACTGAAGCTTTCTTT.

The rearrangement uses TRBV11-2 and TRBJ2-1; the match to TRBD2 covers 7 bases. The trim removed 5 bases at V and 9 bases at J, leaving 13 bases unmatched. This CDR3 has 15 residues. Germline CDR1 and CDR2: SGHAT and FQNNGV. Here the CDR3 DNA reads TGTGCCAGCAGCCATCAGGGCGGGAGTGGGAGTGAGCAGTTCTTC. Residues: CASSHQGGSGSEQFF.

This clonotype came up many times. CDR3 sequence (DNA): TGTGCCAGCAGTCCTTGGACAGGACCGAACACTGAAGCTTTCTTT. This translates into CASSPWTGPNTEAFF. This chain joins TRBV12-3 or TRBV12-4 and TRBJ1-1; 7 bases match TRBD1. The CDR3 contains 15 residues. J lost 1 base, V lost 5 bases, and 7 bases had no gene match.

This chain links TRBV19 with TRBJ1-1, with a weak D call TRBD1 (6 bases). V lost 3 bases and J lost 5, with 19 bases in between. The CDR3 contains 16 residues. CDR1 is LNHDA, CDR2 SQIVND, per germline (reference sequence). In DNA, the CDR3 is TGTGCCAGTAGTATCGGGGGGCTGTTGAGGGAGACTGAAGCTTTCTTT. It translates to CASSIGGLLRETEAFF.

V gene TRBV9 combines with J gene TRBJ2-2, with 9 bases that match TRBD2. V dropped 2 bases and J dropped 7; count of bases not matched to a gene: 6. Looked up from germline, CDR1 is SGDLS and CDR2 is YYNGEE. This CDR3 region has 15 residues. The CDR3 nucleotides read TGTGCCAGCAGCGTCGCTAGCGGGATGGACGGGGAGCTGTTTTTT. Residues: CASSVASGMDGELFF.

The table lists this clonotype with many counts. The CDR3 loop reads CATRRDTNQPQHF. The CDR3 bases are TGTGCCACTCGCCGGGACACAAATCAGCCCCAGCATTTT. The chain has TRBV27 and TRBJ1-5; tentative D call: TRBD1 (6 bases). This CDR3 is built from 13 residues. Germline V gene sequence: CDR1 MNHEY, CDR2 SMNVEV (reference sequence). V was shortened by 10 bases and J by 4 bases, with 14 bases between the two germline ends.

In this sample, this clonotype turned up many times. CDR3 in amino acids: CATSREAEDQPQHF. The DNA of the CDR3 is TGTGCCACCAGCAGAGAGGCGGAGGATCAGCCCCAGCATTTT. This chain joins TRBV15 and TRBJ1-5; no reliable D call. Looked up from germline, CDR1 is LNHNV and CDR2 is YYDKDF (reference sequence). This CDR3 has 14 residues. V lost 0 bases to trimming and J lost 5 bases, with 8 bases between them.

CDR3 nucleotides: TGTGCCAGCGGGCGGCAGGGGGATCAGCCCCAGCATTTT. It specifies CASGRQGDQPQHF. The rearrangement uses TRBV28 and TRBJ1-5; the match to TRBD1 covers 7 bases. The V gene's germline CDR1 is MDHEN and CDR2 SYDVKM. J was trimmed by 5 bases and V by 8 bases; bases with no gene match: 6. This CDR3 contains 13 residues.

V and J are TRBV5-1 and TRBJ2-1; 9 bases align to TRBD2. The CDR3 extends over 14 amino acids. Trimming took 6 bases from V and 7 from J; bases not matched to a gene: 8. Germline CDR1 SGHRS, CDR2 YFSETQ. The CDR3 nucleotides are TGCGCCAGCATGCGTAGCGGGAGCCCTAATGAGCAGTTCTTC. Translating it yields CASMRSGSPNEQFF.

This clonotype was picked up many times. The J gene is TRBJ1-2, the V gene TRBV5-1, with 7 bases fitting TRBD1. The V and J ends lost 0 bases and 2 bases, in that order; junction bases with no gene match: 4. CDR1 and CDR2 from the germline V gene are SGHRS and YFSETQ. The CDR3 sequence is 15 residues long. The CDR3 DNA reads TGCGCCAGCAGCTTGGGACAGGGAGGAAACTATGGCTACACCTTC. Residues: CASSLGQGGNYGYTF.

In DNA, the CDR3 is TGCAGTGCCGAACGCCTGGACAGGGGTTCCTACGAGCAGTACTTC. It is translated as CSAERLDRGSYEQYF. V is TRBV20-1 and J is TRBJ2-7, with 9 bases matching TRBD1. The CDR3 is 15 residues long. Germline-derived CDR1 and CDR2 are DFQATT and SNEGSKA (reference sequence). The V segment lost 6 bases and the J segment 1 base; nucleotides outside the gene matches: 10.

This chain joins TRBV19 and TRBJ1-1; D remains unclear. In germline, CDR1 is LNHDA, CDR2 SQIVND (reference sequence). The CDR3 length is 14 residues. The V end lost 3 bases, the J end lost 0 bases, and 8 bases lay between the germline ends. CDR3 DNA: TGTGCCAGTAGTATCGGCGAAATGAACACTGAAGCTTTCTTT. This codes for CASSIGEMNTEAFF. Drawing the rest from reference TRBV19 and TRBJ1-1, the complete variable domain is DGGITQSPKYLFRKEGQNVTLSCEQNLNHDAMYWYRQDPGQGLRLIYYSQIVNDFQKGDIAEGYSVSREKKESFPLTVTSAQKNPTAFYLCASSIGEMNTEAFFGQGTRLTVV.

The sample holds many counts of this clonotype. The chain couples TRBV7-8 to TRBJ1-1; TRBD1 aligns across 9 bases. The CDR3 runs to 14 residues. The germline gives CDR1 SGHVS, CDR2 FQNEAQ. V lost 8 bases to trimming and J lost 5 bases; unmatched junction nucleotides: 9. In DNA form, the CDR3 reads TGTGCCAGCGGATTGACAGGGGGTTGGACTGAAGCTTTCTTT. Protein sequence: CASGLTGGWTEAFF.

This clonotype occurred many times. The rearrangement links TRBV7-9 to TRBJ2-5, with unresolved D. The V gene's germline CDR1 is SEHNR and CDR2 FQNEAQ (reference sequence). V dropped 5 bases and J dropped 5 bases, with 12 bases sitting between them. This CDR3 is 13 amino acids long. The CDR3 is CASSPSAPETQYF. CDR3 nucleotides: TGTGCCAGCAGCCCGTCAGCCCCGGAGACCCAGTACTTC.